This TCR beta chain was recorded in a study of OX40 agonist ivuxolimab in advanced cancers. Study at large: A partial response was reached by three patients: one with hepatocellular carcinoma and two with cutaneous melanoma. Overall study findings and caveats: Low normalized T-cell clonal expansion was additionally recorded for some nonresponders. There were, on average, more expanded clones in CD8+ T cells than in CD4+. Dose levels from 0.1 to 3.0 mg/kg saw CD4+ and CD8+ blood T cells expand clonally by week 6.

To note about this clone: The antigen remains unidentified.

Sequenced by immunoSEQ multiplex PCR; TCRdb stores in-frame clones only, minus some. Among 92,000 or so clones listed, 84% were seen once. Germline loops: CDR1 MRHNA, CDR2 SNTAGT. V lost 3 bases, J lost 0 bases, and 3 bases lay in between. The CDR3 runs 13 residues. The receptor comes from an adult with an advanced solid tumor such as melanoma, head and neck, liver or kidney cancer. The rearrangement joins TRBV6-4 to TRBJ1-5, with D unresolved. The specimen comprised CD4+ or CD8+ T cells sorted from blood, sampled in a trial of the OX40 agonist ivuxolimab. In nucleotides, the CDR3 is TGTGCCAGCAGTGAGAGTAGCAATCAGCCCCAGCATTTT. Translation: CASSESSNQPQHF.